The rows below give T cell receptor beta chains drawn from one sample of a study of cytomegalovirus exposure and HLA in healthy donors. Repertoires were generated with immunoSEQ multiplex PCR, while TCRdb's copy carries only in-frame clones and drops some. Among around 92,000 clones listed, approximately 81% were seen once. Material: PBMCs. The origin of the receptors is a girl aged 2 to 9 in good health and CMV-seropositive. Each CDR3 is given with its conserved first and last residue. A D gene is named only where the DNA matches it firmly. Expanded clones are given a class, and other clones once, few, many or no size at all.

V gene	clone size	J gene	D gene	CDR3 protein	CDR3 DNA
TRBV7-9	few	TRBJ2-6	TRBD1	CASSLGWTGVNNVLTF	TGTGCCAGCAGCTTAGGTTGGACAGGGGTTAACAACGTCCTGACTTTC
TRBV2	few	TRBJ2-1	TRBD2	CARSQGWAAGGQFF	TGTGCCAGGTCGCAGGGGTGGGCTGCGGGGGGGCAGTTCTTC
TRBV11-2	-	TRBJ2-1	TRBD2	CASSLGAGVYNEQFF	TGTGCCAGCAGCTTAGGAGCGGGGGTTTACAATGAGCAGTTCTTC
TRBV6-5	-	TRBJ1-2	-	CASSSGSYRGYTF	TGTGCCAGCAGTTCGGGTAGTTATAGAGGCTACACCTTC
TRBV10-3	-	TRBJ1-4	TRBD1	CAIRRTGQGGEKLFF	TGTGCCATCAGACGGACGGGACAGGGAGGAGAAAAACTGTTTTTT
TRBV30	-	TRBJ1-1	TRBD1	CAWSILGTENTEAFF	TGTGCCTGGAGTATATTGGGGACAGAGAACACTGAAGCTTTCTTT
TRBV5-1	few	TRBJ1-5	-	CASSLGDPNQPQHF	TGCGCCAGCAGCTTGGGAGATCCCAATCAGCCCCAGCATTTT
TRBV4-3	-	TRBJ1-2	-	CASSQDRGDHGYTF	TGCGCCAGCAGCCAAGACAGGGGTGACCATGGCTACACCTTC
TRBV27	-	TRBJ2-1	-	CASSLVRAREQFF	TGTGCCAGCAGTTTAGTCAGGGCCCGGGAGCAGTTCTTC
TRBV7-9	-	TRBJ1-1	TRBD1	CASSRGTDFPGTEAFF	TGTGCCAGCAGTCGGGGGACAGATTTTCCGGGCACTGAAGCTTTCTTT
TRBV27	once	TRBJ2-7	-	CGTGISYEQYF	TGTGGTACAGGGATCTCCTACGAGCAGTACTTC
TRBV7-9	-	TRBJ2-7	TRBD1	CASSLQGAAYEQYF	TGTGCCAGCAGCTTACAGGGGGCAGCCTACGAGCAGTACTTC
TRBV4-2	-	TRBJ1-1	-	CASSRDKNTEAFF	TGTGCCAGCAGCCGTGACAAAAACACTGAAGCTTTCTTT
TRBV6-1	-	TRBJ2-7	TRBD1	CASSRDRGVYEQYF	TGTGCCAGCAGCAGGGACAGGGGTGTCTACGAGCAGTACTTC
TRBV7-2	-	TRBJ2-7	-	CASSLVTGQYF	TGTGCCAGCAGCTTAGTTACAGGGCAGTACTTC
TRBV28	-	TRBJ1-2	-	CASSWGNWDVWYGYTF	TGTGCCAGCAGTTGGGGCAACTGGGATGTCTGGTATGGCTACACCTTC
TRBV19	-	TRBJ2-7	-	CASSITAELYEQYF	TGTGCCAGTAGTATAACAGCGGAGCTCTACGAGCAGTACTTC
TRBV4-1	few	TRBJ2-5	-	CASSQEFIMETQYF	TGCGCCAGCAGCCAAGAGTTTATTATGGAGACCCAGTACTTC
TRBV28	-	TRBJ2-7	TRBD2	CASSLPRRTSGSPYEQYF	TGTGCCAGCAGTTTGCCCCGGAGGACTAGCGGGAGTCCCTACGAGCAGTACTTC
TRBV9	-	TRBJ2-1	-	CASSVGGGGSYNEQFF	TGTGCCAGCAGCGTAGGGGGAGGGGGCTCCTACAATGAGCAGTTCTTC
TRBV9	-	TRBJ2-7	-	CASSVGGQSAYEQYF	TGTGCCAGCAGCGTAGGTGGTCAAAGCGCCTACGAGCAGTACTTC
TRBV5-4	-	TRBJ2-1	-	CASKGGQGPSYNEQFF	TGTGCCAGCAAGGGGGGGCAGGGACCCAGCTACAATGAGCAGTTCTTC
TRBV28	-	TRBJ2-1	TRBD2	CASTRGLESNNEQFF	TGTGCCAGCACACGGGGACTAGAGTCCAACAATGAGCAGTTCTTC
TRBV6-1	-	TRBJ2-7	-	CASRDWGEQYF	TGTGCCAGCAGGGACTGGGGCGAGCAGTACTTC
TRBV29-1	-	TRBJ2-7	TRBD2	CSVGGTGLAGGYEQYF	TGCAGCGTTGGAGGGACAGGGCTAGCGGGAGGATACGAGCAGTACTTC
TRBV7-6	-	TRBJ2-5	TRBD1	CASSLSDREETQYF	TGTGCCAGCAGCTTATCTGACAGGGAAGAGACCCAGTACTTC
TRBV18	-	TRBJ2-3	-	CASSGLDPSTDTQYF	TGTGCCAGCTCGGGACTCGACCCTAGCACAGATACGCAGTATTTT
TRBV28	-	TRBJ1-3	TRBD1	CASSQTGPRNTIYF	TGTGCCAGCAGCCAGACAGGGCCCAGAAACACCATATATTTT
TRBV7-7	-	TRBJ2-1	TRBD2	CASSQLLAGGNEQFF	TGTGCTAGCAGCCAGTTACTAGCGGGGGGCAATGAGCAGTTCTTC
TRBV30	-	TRBJ1-1	-	CAWKYGNTEAFF	TGTGCCTGGAAATACGGGAACACTGAAGCTTTCTTT
TRBV5-1	-	TRBJ1-4	-	CASSLGTATNEKLFF	TGCGCCAGCAGCTTGGGAACAGCAACTAATGAAAAACTGTTTTTT
TRBV19	few	TRBJ1-3	-	CASNLWNTIYF	TGTGCCAGTAATCTATGGAACACCATATATTTT
TRBV18	-	TRBJ2-3	-	CASSPQPGADTQYF	TGTGCCAGCTCACCACAGCCCGGGGCAGATACGCAGTATTTT
TRBV5-1	-	TRBJ1-2	-	CASSWETGEYGYTF	TGCGCCAGCAGCTGGGAGACCGGGGAGTATGGCTACACCTTC
TRBV27	few	TRBJ2-5	-	CASSFVDSKETQYF	TGTGCCAGCAGTTTCGTGGACAGCAAAGAGACCCAGTACTTC
TRBV4-3	-	TRBJ2-7	TRBD1	CASSMRTGGYEQYF	TGCGCCAGCAGCATGAGGACAGGGGGCTACGAGCAGTACTTC
TRBV6-5	-	TRBJ1-1	-	CASSDMAGEGYAFF	TGTGCCAGCAGTGATATGGCGGGAGAAGGGTACGCTTTCTTT
TRBV4-3	few	TRBJ2-4	-	CASSQEPGGDIQYF	TGCGCCAGCAGCCAAGAGCCGGGCGGGGACATTCAGTACTTC
TRBV29-1	-	TRBJ2-5	TRBD2	CSVEDPGTSGWKETQYF	TGCAGCGTTGAAGATCCCGGGACTAGCGGGTGGAAAGAGACCCAGTACTTC
TRBV10-1	-	TRBJ2-7	-	CASSESRGEQYF	TGCGCCAGCAGTGAGTCTAGGGGCGAGCAGTACTTC
TRBV6-6	few	TRBJ2-7	-	CASSYYRDSYYEQYF	TGTGCCAGCAGTTATTATCGGGATTCCTACTACGAGCAGTACTTC
TRBV5-4	-	TRBJ2-2	TRBD2	CASSNVAGVTAGELFF	TGTGCCAGCAGCAACGTAGCGGGAGTTACGGCCGGGGAGCTGTTTTTT
TRBV29-1	-	TRBJ2-3	-	CSVDSGSGDTQYF	TGCAGCGTTGACTCCGGGAGTGGAGATACGCAGTATTTT